The 29 T cell receptor beta chains reported below all come from one sample, sequenced in a study of T cell changes during pregnancy in multiple sclerosis. Produced via immunoSEQ multiplex PCR; TCRdb's table is partial and in-frame only. The table has about 120,000 clones, 80% to 95% seen once; the top ten hold around 6%. Sequencing was performed on peripheral blood, taken before pregnancy. Receptor source: a female donor with multiple sclerosis, enrolled in a pregnancy study.

The chain combines TRBV2 with TRBJ1-1; D ambiguous. Trimming removed 5 bases at V and 0 bases at J, with 7 bases between. This CDR3 comprises 13 residues. Per the germline V gene, CDR1 is SNHLY and CDR2 is FYNNEI. DNA of the CDR3: TGTGCCAGCAGTTCTCAGGTGAACACTGAAGCTTTCTTT. Translated: CASSSQVNTEAFF.

This chain connects TRBV18 to TRBJ1-2; D may be TRBD1 (6 bases). Trimming left V 2 bases short and J 4 bases short, with 14 bases between. Germline lookup yields CDR1 KGHSH and CDR2 LQKENI. The CDR3 loop spans 15 amino acids. The CDR3 DNA reads as TGTGCCAGCTCACCAGAGCCGGACAGTCTCTATGGCTACACCTTC. It is translated as CASSPEPDSLYGYTF.

This clone was seen a handful of times. At the DNA level, this CDR3 is encoded by other sequences in the same sample as well. This chain joins TRBV30 and TRBJ1-1, with D uncertain. This CDR3 comprises 12 residues. CDR1 is GTSNPN and CDR2 is SVGIG in the germline V gene (reference sequence). Trimming removed 2 bases from V and 4 bases from J, with 8 bases in between. The CDR3 coding sequence is TGTGCCTGGAGTCCCGGTGGCACTGAAGCTTTCTTT. Translated: CAWSPGGTEAFF.

The J gene is TRBJ2-5, the V gene TRBV9; 15 positions match TRBD2. Germline lookup yields CDR1 SGDLS and CDR2 YYNGEE. V lost 4 bases and J lost 5; bases outside the gene matches: 12. The CDR3 contains 18 residues. In DNA form, the CDR3 reads TGTGCCAGCAGCCCCCGGACTAGCGGGGGGGCGGTTGGGGAGACCCAGTACTTC. As protein: CASSPRTSGGAVGETQYF.

The chain is built from TRBV28 and TRBJ2-2; 7 bases match TRBD2. CDR1 is MDHEN and CDR2 is SYDVKM in the germline V gene. Trimming at V came to 7 bases and at J to 1 base, leaving 6 bases not matched to a gene. This CDR3 region has 15 residues. CDR3 DNA: TGTGCCAGCACCTTAGCGGGTAGGAACACCGGGGAGCTGTTTTTT. Encoded protein: CASTLAGRNTGELFF.

V usage is TRBV2 and J usage is TRBJ1-1; the D gene is possibly TRBD1 (6 bases). The CDR3 contains 12 residues. V was shortened by 6 bases and J by 1 base, with 6 bases between the two germline ends. CDR1 and CDR2 from the germline V gene are SNHLY and FYNNEI. The CDR3 bases are TGTGCCAGCAGGACAGGGAACACTGAAGCTTTCTTT. Translated, it gives CASRTGNTEAFF.

The V call is TRBV10-3, the J call TRBJ2-2; D remains ambiguous. The CDR3 is 16 residues long. The V end was cut by 4 bases, the J end by 0 bases, with 12 bases between. CDR1 is ENHRY, CDR2 SYGVKD, per germline. The DNA of the CDR3 is TGTGCCATCAGTGTCCTCCCCGAGCCGAACACCGGGGAGCTGTTTTTT. Encoded protein: CAISVLPEPNTGELFF.

V and J are TRBV30 and TRBJ2-7; the match to TRBD2 covers 12 bases. J was trimmed by 4 bases and V by 2 bases; bases with no gene match: 3. The CDR3 covers 14 residues. Germline CDR1 GTSNPN, CDR2 SVGIG (reference sequence). CDR3 sequence: CAWSRTSGAYEQYF. The CDR3 DNA sequence: TGTGCCTGGAGTAGGACTAGCGGGGCGTACGAGCAGTACTTC.

The chain uses TRBV7-6 and TRBJ2-3, with D tentatively TRBD1 (5 bases). Trimming took off 5 bases at V and 8 bases at J, with 17 bases between the two ends. The CDR3 spans 14 residues. Germline V lookup: CDR1 SGHVS, CDR2 FNYEAQ. CDR3 in amino acids: CASSQTDRLTTQYF. The CDR3 bases are TGTGCCAGCAGCCAAACCGACAGACTGACTACGCAGTATTTT. Complete variable domain (other parts from reference TRBV7-6 and TRBJ2-3): GAGVSQSPRYKVTKRGQDVALRCDPISGHVSLYWYRQALGQGPEFLTYFNYEAQQDKSGLPNDRFSAERPEGSISTLTIQRTEQRDSAMYRCASSQTDRLTTQYFGPGTRLTVL.

The J gene is TRBJ1-1, the V gene TRBV6-5; no definite D call. CDR1 is MNHEY, CDR2 SVGAGI, per germline. CDR3 length equals 15 residues. The germline V and J ends were trimmed by 5 bases and 4 bases, with 17 bases remaining between them. As DNA, the CDR3 is TGTGCCAGCAGTCCCCCGGGGTGGGGAGGCACTGAAGCTTTCTTT. Amino acids: CASSPPGWGGTEAFF.

CDR3: CASTSFSEGELFF. CDR3 nucleotides: TGTGCCAGCACCTCATTCTCTGAGGGGGAGCTGTTTTTT. The V call is TRBV9, the J call TRBJ2-2, with unresolved D. The CDR3 contains 13 residues. Trimming pared 6 bases from V and 8 bases from J, leaving 14 bases between. Per germline, CDR1 SGDLS and CDR2 YYNGEE.

V gene TRBV5-1 combines with J gene TRBJ1-5; D is undetermined. In germline, CDR1 is SGHRS, CDR2 YFSETQ. This CDR3 is 14 amino acids long. The V gene lost 4 bases and the J gene lost 3 bases, with 11 bases spanning the gap. CDR3 protein: CASSISDFNQPQHF. In nucleotides, the CDR3 is TGCGCCAGCAGCATATCAGACTTCAATCAGCCCCAGCATTTT.

This clone was seen just once. The V gene is TRBV6-1, the J gene TRBJ1-6, with a possible D match to TRBD1 (6 bases). This CDR3 is 15 amino acids long. Germline values: CDR1 MNHNS, CDR2 SASEGT. Trimming removed 4 bases from V and 8 bases from J, with 15 bases in between. CDR3 protein: CASSAKGGWDSPLHF. CDR3 DNA: TGTGCCAGCAGTGCGAAAGGGGGTTGGGATTCACCCCTCCACTTT.

This clone was recorded once. The V and J genes are TRBV6-1 and TRBJ2-5; D gene unclear. CDR1 is MNHNS, CDR2 SASEGT, per germline. The V gene lost 7 bases and the J gene lost 2 bases, with 14 bases spanning the gap. The CDR3 loop spans 14 amino acids. As DNA, the CDR3 is TGTGCCAGCAATAGACGAGGCACTCAAGAGACCCAGTACTTC. It translates to CASNRRGTQETQYF.

The rearrangement joins TRBV10-3 to TRBJ2-3, with a weak D call TRBD2 (5 bases). V lost 2 bases and J 0 bases, leaving 9 bases between the germline ends. This CDR3 comprises 15 residues. Germline V lookup: CDR1 ENHRY, CDR2 SYGVKD. The CDR3 DNA follows: TGTGCCATCAGTGAGCTAAGCGGAAGCACAGATACGCAGTATTTT. Amino acid sequence: CAISELSGSTDTQYF.

This chain links TRBV27 with TRBJ1-1; no clear D. The CDR3 sequence is 14 residues long. V was shortened by 2 bases and J by 6 bases, with 13 bases between the two germline ends. The germline gives CDR1 MNHEY, CDR2 SMNVEV (reference sequence). CDR3: CASSLHPGLAEAFF. CDR3 sequence (DNA): TGTGCCAGCAGTTTACATCCGGGTTTGGCTGAAGCTTTCTTT.

This chain uses TRBV27 with TRBJ1-3, with D possibly matching TRBD1 (6 bases). The CDR3 spans 13 residues. CDR1 and CDR2 (germline): MNHEY, SMNVEV (reference sequence). The ends were cut back, 8 bases at V and 4 bases at J, with 12 bases in the middle. The CDR3 nucleotides are TGTGCCAGCTGGGGGCTAGGCGGAAACACCATATATTTT. This codes for CASWGLGGNTIYF.

The chain has TRBV19 and TRBJ1-1, with D possibly TRBD1 on 6 matching bases. Trimming removed 2 bases from V and 4 bases from J, with 11 bases in between. This CDR3 is 14 amino acids long. The V gene's germline CDR1 is LNHDA and CDR2 SQIVND (reference sequence). The chain's CDR3 is CASSINRASTEAFF. DNA of the CDR3: TGTGCCAGTAGTATAAACAGGGCATCCACTGAAGCTTTCTTT.

V is TRBV2 and J is TRBJ1-1; D unresolved. The germline V gene encodes CDR1 SNHLY and CDR2 FYNNEI. V dropped 2 bases and J dropped 0 bases, with 13 bases sitting between them. CDR3 length equals 16 residues. For the CDR3, the DNA is TGTGCCAGCAGTGAATGGCAGGAAGGTATGAACACTGAAGCTTTCTTT. Translation: CASSEWQEGMNTEAFF.

The V gene is TRBV7-3, the J gene TRBJ2-5; D unresolved. The CDR3 loop spans 15 amino acids. CDR1 and CDR2 from the germline V gene are SGHTA and FQGTGA. V lost 4 bases and J 1 base, leaving 13 bases between the germline ends. The CDR3 nucleotides are TGTGCCAGCAGCTCCCAGGTCGGCCCCCAAGAGACCCAGTACTTC. It specifies CASSSQVGPQETQYF.

The chain links TRBV5-6 to TRBJ2-3, with D possibly matching TRBD2 (5 bases). The CDR3 contains 15 residues. The V end was cut by 0 bases, the J end by 3 bases, with 11 bases between. In germline, CDR1 is SGHDT, CDR2 YYEEEE. The CDR3 nucleotides are TGTGCCAGCAGCTTGGCGGGGTTTAGGACAGATACGCAGTATTTT. Residues: CASSLAGFRTDTQYF.

The gene calls are TRBV12-5 and TRBJ2-2; the match to TRBD1 covers 7 bases. Germline-derived CDR1 and CDR2 are LGHNT and FRNRAP. V dropped 1 base and J dropped 4; count of bases not matched to a gene: 6. The CDR3 length is 16 residues. CDR3 DNA sequence: TGTGCTAGTGGTTTGGGCCGACAGGGTGGCACCGGGGAGCTGTTTTTT. Its protein product is CASGLGRQGGTGELFF.

This chain links TRBV5-6 with TRBJ1-6; D is unclear. Trimming removed 4 bases from V and 0 bases from J, with 11 bases in between. The CDR3 runs 16 residues. Germline V CDR1 and CDR2: SGHDT, YYEEEE. The CDR3 reads CASSPTPSSYNSPLHF. As DNA, the CDR3 is TGTGCCAGCAGCCCGACGCCTAGCTCCTATAATTCACCCCTCCACTTT.

This chain uses TRBV9 with TRBJ1-3; 10 positions agree with TRBD1. J lost 4 bases, V lost 5 bases, and 6 bases had no gene match. CDR1 is SGDLS and CDR2 is YYNGEE in the germline V gene. The CDR3 covers 15 residues. CDR3 in amino acids: CASSPSGQGGNTIYF. The CDR3 nucleotides are TGTGCCAGCAGTCCCTCGGGACAGGGGGGAAACACCATATATTTT.

This clone showed up just once. V gene TRBV9 combines with J gene TRBJ2-1; D unclear. CDR3 length: 12 residues. The germline V gene has CDR1 SGDLS and CDR2 YYNGEE. Trimming pared 2 bases from V and 8 bases from J, leaving 8 bases between. The DNA for the CDR3 is TGTGCCAGCAGCGTGGGCCTGGATGAGCAGTTCTTC. It specifies CASSVGLDEQFF.

The V call is TRBV10-1, the J call TRBJ2-1, with 7 nucleotides matching TRBD2. V shed 4 bases, J shed 8 bases, and the junction held 11 bases outside the gene matches. The germline CDR1 and CDR2 sequences are WNHNN and SYGVQD (reference sequence). The CDR3 is 15 residues long. In DNA, the CDR3 is TGCGCCAGCAGTGTAGGACTAGGAGGCGGGGATGAGCAGTTCTTC. Amino acids: CASSVGLGGGDEQFF.

V gene TRBV18 combines with J gene TRBJ2-3; 7 bases fit TRBD2. CDR1 and CDR2 (germline): KGHSH, LQKENI. V shed 8 bases, J shed 5 bases, and the junction held 7 bases outside the gene matches. The CDR3 covers 13 residues. CDR3 protein: CASRGVRGDTQYF. The CDR3, as DNA: TGTGCCAGCCGGGGGGTTCGAGGAGATACGCAGTATTTT.

The chain combines TRBV27 with TRBJ2-3, with unresolved D. This CDR3 is 14 amino acids long. V was clipped by 3 bases and J by 6 bases, with 13 bases between them. Germline CDR1 reads MNHEY; CDR2 reads SMNVEV (reference sequence). Written as DNA, the CDR3 is TGTGCCAGCAGTTTTATTGGCGGTGGGGATACGCAGTATTTT. This sequence encodes CASSFIGGGDTQYF.

V usage is TRBV25-1 and J usage is TRBJ1-4; tentatively, D is TRBD1 (6 bases). This CDR3 has 14 residues. Germline V CDR1 and CDR2: MGHDK, SYGVNS. V lost 5 bases to trimming and J lost 8 bases, with 15 bases between them. In DNA form, the CDR3 reads TGTGCCAGCAGTTTGGCAGGGGTATGGGAAAAACTGTTTTTT. Translation gives CASSLAGVWEKLFF.